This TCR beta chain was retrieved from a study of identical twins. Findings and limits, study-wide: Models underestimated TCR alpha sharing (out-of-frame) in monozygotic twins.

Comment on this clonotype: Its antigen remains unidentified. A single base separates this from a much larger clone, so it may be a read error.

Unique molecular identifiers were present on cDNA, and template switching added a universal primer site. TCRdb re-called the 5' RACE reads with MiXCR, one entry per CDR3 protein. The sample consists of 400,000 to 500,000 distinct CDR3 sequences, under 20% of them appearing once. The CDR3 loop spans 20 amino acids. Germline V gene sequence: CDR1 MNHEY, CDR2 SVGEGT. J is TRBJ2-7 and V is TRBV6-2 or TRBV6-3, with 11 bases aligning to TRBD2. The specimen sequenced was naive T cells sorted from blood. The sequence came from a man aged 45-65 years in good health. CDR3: CASNYPTKPELAGADYEQYF. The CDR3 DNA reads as TGTGCCAGCAATTACCCCACCAAACCCGAACTAGCGGGAGCAGACTACGAGCAGTACTTC.